Following are 9 T cell receptor beta chains from one sample sequenced in a study of T cell responses to AZD1222 COVID-19 vaccine. Data came from immunoSEQ multiplex PCR; TCRdb stores just in-frame clones and leaves some out. Found here are 200,000 to 250,000 clones, 94% of them singletons; the top ten hold approximately 1.7%. The sequencing used peripheral blood, collected 28 days after the second dose of the MenACWY control vaccine. These receptors came from an adult who received the MenACWY meningococcal vaccine as a control.

This clone was picked up a small number of times. This chain links TRBV5-6 with TRBJ1-4, with 9 bases identical to TRBD1. This CDR3 has 15 amino acids. Germline lookup yields CDR1 SGHDT and CDR2 YYEEEE. The V segment lost 5 bases and the J segment 7 bases; nucleotides outside the gene matches: 9. The CDR3 reads CASRNRGRIPEKLFF. The CDR3 DNA is TGTGCCAGCAGGAACAGGGGGCGCATCCCTGAAAAACTGTTTTTT.

The genes are TRBV6-1 and TRBJ1-2; the D is unclear. Trimming removed 1 base at V and 8 bases at J, with 8 bases between. The CDR3 has 12 amino acids. CDR1 is MNHNS and CDR2 is SASEGT in the germline V gene. The CDR3 DNA sequence: TGTGCCAGCAGTGAAGGCAGGTTCGGCTACACCTTC. Amino acids: CASSEGRFGYTF.

As regards this clone: A read error may produce the germline difference seen at one junction end. The V and J genes are TRBV5-8 and TRBJ1-1; D gene unclear. The CDR3 has 12 amino acids. Per germline, CDR1 SGHTS and CDR2 YDEGEE. This chain's CDR3 is CASSITTTDAFF. In DNA, the CDR3 is TGTGCCAGCAGCATCACGACTACTGATGCTTTCTTT.

The chain combines TRBV11-1 with TRBJ2-7; 8 bases align to TRBD1. There are 15 residues in the CDR3. The germline V gene has CDR1 SGHAT and CDR2 FQDESV (reference sequence). V shed 5 bases and J 2 bases; nucleotides not matched to a gene: 8. CDR3 in amino acids: CASSPGQGSTYEQYF. The CDR3 DNA reads as TGTGCCAGCAGCCCCGGACAGGGATCTACCTACGAGCAGTACTTC.

The chain links TRBV6-2 or TRBV6-3 to TRBJ1-2; no reliable D call. The germline V gene has CDR1 MNHEY and CDR2 SVGEGT. The CDR3 is 12 residues long. Trimming took off 5 bases at V and 8 bases at J, with 12 bases between the two ends. CDR3: CASSPPYGGYTF. CDR3 in DNA: TGTGCCAGCAGTCCGCCGTACGGAGGCTACACCTTC.

The chain employs TRBV28 and TRBJ2-1, with 11 nucleotides matching TRBD2. The CDR3 is made up of 15 amino acids. J was trimmed by 4 bases and V by 6 bases; bases with no gene match: 5. The germline gives CDR1 MDHEN, CDR2 SYDVKM. DNA for the CDR3: TGTGCCAGCAGCCTCGCTAGCGGGAGGTACAATGAGCAGTTCTTC. Translated: CASSLASGRYNEQFF.

The rearrangement links TRBV7-6 to TRBJ1-3; D possibly corresponds to TRBD1 (6 bases). Germline CDR1 is SGHVS and CDR2 is FNYEAQ. This CDR3 comprises 16 residues. V shed 5 bases and J shed 0 bases, with 14 bases lying between them. CDR3 in amino acids: CASSVLRGDSGNTIYF. Written as DNA, the CDR3 is TGTGCCAGCAGCGTCCTCAGGGGAGACTCTGGAAACACCATATATTTT.

This chain uses TRBV19 with TRBJ1-5; 11 bases line up with TRBD1. The CDR3 is made up of 15 amino acids. From germline, CDR1 is LNHDA and CDR2 SQIVND (reference sequence). The junction had 5 bases not matched to a gene; V was cut back by 4 bases and J by 6 bases. The DNA for the CDR3 is TGTGCCAGTAGTACAGGACAGGGGGCCGGTCAGCCCCAGCATTTT. This codes for CASSTGQGAGQPQHF.

The chain combines TRBV7-2 with TRBJ2-3; 12 bases are a match to TRBD2. The V gene's germline CDR1 is SGHTA and CDR2 FQGNSA. The CDR3 runs to 17 residues. The ends lost 4 bases at V and 4 bases at J; junction bases unmatched: 9. CDR3 sequence: CASSSLAGGGYADTQYF. The CDR3, as DNA: TGTGCCAGCAGCTCCCTAGCGGGGGGGGGCTATGCAGATACGCAGTATTTT.